Listed below are T cell receptor beta chains from one sample, sequenced in a study of T cells in Graves' hyperthyroidism and ophthalmopathy. One entry per CDR3 protein, called by TCRdb with MiXCR from the multiplex PCR reads. The sample has around 690,000 distinct CDR3 sequences, 20% seen once. The specimen sequenced was blood. The receptors here all came from a man aged 30-40 years with Graves' ophthalmopathy. The CDR3 runs from the conserved cysteine through the conserved F or W. A clone size is listed for some rows: how often the clone was seen (once, few, many), or a class if it is expanded.

clone size | J gene | V gene | CDR3 protein
. | TRBJ2-7 | TRBV12-3/TRBV12-4 | CASSRDSHSYEQYF
. | TRBJ2-2 | TRBV20-1 | CSARVGGLTGELFF
. | TRBJ2-1 | TRBV3-1 | CASSHTGLNNEQFF
many | TRBJ2-3 | TRBV7-2 | CASSLLGHSTDTQYF
few | TRBJ1-2 | TRBV7-9 | CASSNRGGYGYTF
. | TRBJ1-2 | TRBV29-1 | CSVVGLESYGYTF
many | TRBJ2-1 | TRBV27 | CASSYDKGTGENNEQFF
many | TRBJ2-5 | TRBV7-2 | CASSLRDIQETQYF
. | TRBJ1-2 | TRBV3-1 | CASSSPGQNDYGYTF
few | TRBJ2-1 | TRBV29-1 | CSVWAGHINEQFF
. | TRBJ2-2 | TRBV15 | CATSRVRTTGELFF
few | TRBJ1-5 | TRBV4-1 | CASSQAQQNQPQHF
many | TRBJ2-3 | TRBV6-6 | CASSYSAGTDTQYF
. | TRBJ1-1 | TRBV27 | CASVRTGFNTEAFF
. | TRBJ1-6 | TRBV27 | CASSHAGTSNSPLHF
many | TRBJ1-6 | TRBV27 | CASRERSNSPLHF
many | TRBJ2-1 | TRBV11-2 | CASSLDRHYNEQFF
. | TRBJ2-1 | TRBV6-1 | CASRNIASSHNEQFF
few | TRBJ2-3 | TRBV12-3/TRBV12-4 | CASGGGAQGTDTQYF
many | TRBJ2-3 | TRBV27 | CASNSAGATDTQYF
many | TRBJ1-1 | TRBV2 | CASSGQYTEAFF
many | TRBJ1-1 | TRBV5-1 | CASSLEGWNTEAFF
many | TRBJ2-7 | TRBV5-1 | CASSPGQGTEQYF
many | TRBJ2-5 | TRBV12-3/TRBV12-4 | CASSLRGYREETQYF
many | TRBJ2-7 | TRBV28 | CASSLLAGVSEQYF
few | TRBJ1-4 | TRBV6-1 | CASSEGSTNSKLFF
. | TRBJ2-6 | TRBV6-9 | CASSYAAPSGANVLTF
. | TRBJ2-1 | TRBV6-1 | CASRGTGRGFF
few | TRBJ2-1 | TRBV20-1 | CSARPETSYNEQFF
many | TRBJ1-5 | TRBV12-3/TRBV12-4 | CASSLSWGQGAKQPQHF
few | TRBJ2-7 | TRBV10-3 | CAISASGNKYEQYF
. | TRBJ2-1 | TRBV20-1 | CSARISGRQNLYNEQFF
. | TRBJ2-4 | TRBV7-9 | CASSPSIAKNIQYF
many | TRBJ2-1 | TRBV7-3 | CASSRGRDNEQFF
. | TRBJ2-2 | TRBV7-9 | CASRSLSGKNTGELFF
. | TRBJ2-3 | TRBV20-1 | CSAREGVTSGISTDTQYF
many | TRBJ2-1 | TRBV11-2 | CASELRSSGNNNEQFF
. | TRBJ1-3 | TRBV7-8 | CASSSSHGRSGNTIYF
many | TRBJ1-1 | TRBV12-3/TRBV12-4 | CASSLLGTTEAFF
few | TRBJ2-7 | TRBV18 | CASWAEPIPSYEQYF
few | TRBJ1-3 | TRBV7-8 | CASSVRTGYGNTIYF
once | TRBJ2-2 | TRBV7-9 | CASSLRRGGAGELFF
once | TRBJ2-5 | TRBV28 | CATQVGWVETQYF
. | TRBJ2-7 | TRBV19 | CASMKTWEGEQYF
few | TRBJ2-7 | TRBV27 | CASSTPLGSGRAAIREQYF
. | TRBJ2-1 | TRBV20-1 | CSASTSGSSYEQFF
. | TRBJ2-6 | TRBV5-6 | CASSPEGQANQAGANVLTF
. | TRBJ2-3 | TRBV19 | CASSVPGQGRDTQYF
. | TRBJ2-1 | TRBV7-9 | CASSEPTNRFYEQFF
few | TRBJ2-1 | TRBV20-1 | CSARDSAGGSGYNEQFF
many | TRBJ1-1 | TRBV2 | CASSIRQRNTEAFF
. | TRBJ2-1 | TRBV28 | CATASGASYNEQFF
. | TRBJ1-1 | TRBV12-3/TRBV12-4 | CASTFSLNTEAFF
many | TRBJ1-1 | TRBV11-2 | CASSLVGGTEAFF
. | TRBJ2-1 | TRBV29-1 | CSVVNSGRSSYNEQFF